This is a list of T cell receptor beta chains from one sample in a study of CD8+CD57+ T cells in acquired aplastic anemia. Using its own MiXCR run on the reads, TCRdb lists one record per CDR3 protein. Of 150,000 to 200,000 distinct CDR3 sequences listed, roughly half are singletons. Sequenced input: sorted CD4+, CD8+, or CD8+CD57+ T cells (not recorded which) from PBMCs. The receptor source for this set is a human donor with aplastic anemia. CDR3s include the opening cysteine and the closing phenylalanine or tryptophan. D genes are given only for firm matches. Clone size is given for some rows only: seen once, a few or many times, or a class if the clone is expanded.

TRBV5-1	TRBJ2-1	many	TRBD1	TGCGCCAGCAGTTCGGGACAGGAATACAATGAGCAGTTCTTC	CASSSGQEYNEQFF
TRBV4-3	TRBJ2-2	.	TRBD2	TGCGCCAGCAGCTTCCGGGGGGGAAATCGCGGCACCGGGGAGCTGTTTTTT	CASSFRGGNRGTGELFF
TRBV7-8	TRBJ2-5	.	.	TGTGCCAGCAGCTTAGTTGACCGCCGAGGGAAGACCCAGTACTTC	CASSLVDRRGKTQYF
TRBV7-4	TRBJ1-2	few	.	TGTGCCAGCAGTTCCCCTAACTATGGCTACACCTTC	CASSSPNYGYTF
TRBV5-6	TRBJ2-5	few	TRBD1	TGTGCCAGCAGCTTGGAACAGGGGCCCCAAGAGACCCAGTACTTC	CASSLEQGPQETQYF
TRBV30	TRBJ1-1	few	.	TGTGCCTGGAGTTTGGACACTAACACTGAAGCTTTCTTT	CAWSLDTNTEAFF
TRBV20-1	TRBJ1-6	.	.	TGCAGTGCTAGAGGCAGGGGAGTCTCACCCCTCCACTTT	CSARGRGVSPLHF
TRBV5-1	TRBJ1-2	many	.	TGCGCCAGCAGCTTCGAACAACGAGGACTTGGCTACACCTTC	CASSFEQRGLGYTF
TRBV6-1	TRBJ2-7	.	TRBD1	TGTGCCAGCAGTAAGGGACAGGCCCACTACGAGCAGTACTTC	CASSKGQAHYEQYF
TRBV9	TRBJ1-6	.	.	TGTGCCAGCAGCGTAGAAACAGGAGTTAATTCACCCCTCCACTTT	CASSVETGVNSPLHF
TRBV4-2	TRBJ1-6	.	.	TGTGCCAGCAGCCATCAGGGTTCACCCCTCCACTTT	CASSHQGSPLHF
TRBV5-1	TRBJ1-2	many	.	TGCGCCAGCACAAACGGGACACCCTATGGCTACACCTTC	CASTNGTPYGYTF
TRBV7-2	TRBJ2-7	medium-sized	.	TGTGCCAGCAGTAGGGACGCCCTACGGGAGCAGTACTTC	CASSRDALREQYF
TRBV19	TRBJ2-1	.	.	TGTGCCAGTAGTATATGGGGGGACAGCTACAATGAGCAGTCCTTC	CASSIWGDSYNEQSF
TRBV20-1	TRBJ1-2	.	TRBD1	TGCAGTGCAACCGGGACAGGGGGCGCCTATGGCTACACCTTC	CSATGTGGAYGYTF
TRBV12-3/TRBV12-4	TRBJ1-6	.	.	TGTGCCAGCAGTGGAGAATTAGGGTCACCCCTCCACTTT	CASSGELGSPLHF
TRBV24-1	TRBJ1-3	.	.	TGTGCCACCAGTGACCTCCTCAATTTCTCTGGAAACACCATATATTTT	CATSDLLNFSGNTIYF
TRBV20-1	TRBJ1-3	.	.	TGCAGTGCCCTTCCGTACGAAAGCTCTGGAAACACCATATATTTT	CSALPYESSGNTIYF
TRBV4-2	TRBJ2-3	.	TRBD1	TGTGCCAGCAGTCGGGACAGGGGGCATGCAGATACGCAGTATTTT	CASSRDRGHADTQYF
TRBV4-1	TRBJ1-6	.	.	TGCGCCAGCAGCCAAGATCTAGGACAGACGCTAAATTCACCCCTCCACTTT	CASSQDLGQTLNSPLHF
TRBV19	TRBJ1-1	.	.	TGTGCCAGTAGTCCTTCAGCCGTAGAAGCTTTCTTT	CASSPSAVEAFF
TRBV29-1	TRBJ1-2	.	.	TGCAGCGTTGCTGACATGGAATACTATGGCTACACCTTC	CSVADMEYYGYTF
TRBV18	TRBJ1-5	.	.	TGTGCCAGCTCAAGGGACCCTAAGGAGCATTTT	CASSRDPKEHF
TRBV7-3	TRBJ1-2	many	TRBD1	TGTGCCAGCAGCTGGACGGGACAGGGCTATGGCTACACCTTC	CASSWTGQGYGYTF
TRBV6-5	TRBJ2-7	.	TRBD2	TGTGCCAGCAGTTACTCTAGCGGGGGGACGTACGAGCAGTACTTC	CASSYSSGGTYEQYF
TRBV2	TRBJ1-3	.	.	TGTGCCAGCAGTGAAATTATGGGAAACACCATATATTTT	CASSEIMGNTIYF
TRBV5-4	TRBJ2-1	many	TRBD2	TGTGCCAGCAGCTTCCGTAGCGGGAGGGCCTGGGATGAGCAGTTCTTC	CASSFRSGRAWDEQFF
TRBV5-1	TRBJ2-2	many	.	TGCGCCAGCAGCCCCGACACATCGATCAGCACCGGGGAGCTGTTTTTT	CASSPDTSISTGELFF
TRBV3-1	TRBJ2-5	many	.	TGTGCCAGCAGCCAAGGCGGGACAGATCAAGAGACCCAGTACTTC	CASSQGGTDQETQYF
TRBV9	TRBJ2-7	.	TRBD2	TGTGCCAGCAGCACTACTAGCGGGAATTCCTACGAGCGGTACTTC	CASSTTSGNSYERYF
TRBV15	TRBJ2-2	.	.	TGTGCCACCAGCAGAACCGGGGAGCTGTTTTTT	CATSRTGELFF
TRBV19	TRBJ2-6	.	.	TGTGCCAGTAGTCGACGGGACACCCGGGCCAACGTCCTGACTTTC	CASSRRDTRANVLTF
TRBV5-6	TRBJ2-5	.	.	TGTGCCAGCAGCTTGTCCAACGTGGGACCCCACTCCCAAGAGACCCAGTACTTC	CASSLSNVGPHSQETQYF
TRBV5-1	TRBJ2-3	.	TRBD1	TGCGCCAGCAGAACGGGACAGGGGTCAGATACGCAGTATTTT	CASRTGQGSDTQYF
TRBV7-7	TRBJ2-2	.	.	TGTGCCAGCAGCTTAGAAACAGGGACCGGGGAGCTGTTTTTT	CASSLETGTGELFF
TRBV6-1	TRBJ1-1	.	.	TGTGCCAGCAAATATCCGGGGGACACTGAAGCTTTCTTT	CASKYPGDTEAFF
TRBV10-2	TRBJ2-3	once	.	TGCGCCAGCAGTGGGTCTCAAGTATCCGGGGCCGATACGCAGTATTTT	CASSGSQVSGADTQYF
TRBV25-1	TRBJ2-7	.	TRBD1	TGTGCCAGCAGTGAGGGGACAGGGGTAACCTACGAGCAGCACTTC	CASSEGTGVTYEQHF
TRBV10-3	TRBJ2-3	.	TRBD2	TGTGCCATCAGTGCGGGAGGCCCCCTTGGAGATACGCAGTATTTT	CAISAGGPLGDTQYF
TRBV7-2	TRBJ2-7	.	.	TGTGCCAGCAGCCTGACGGGCGCAGGTTCCTACGAGCAGTACTTC	CASSLTGAGSYEQYF
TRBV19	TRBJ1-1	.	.	TGTGCCAGTACCAGGATATTGAACACTGAAGCTTTCTTT	CASTRILNTEAFF
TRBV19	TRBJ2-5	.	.	TGTGCCAGTAGTATTTGGGGTTCCGAGACCCAGTACTTC	CASSIWGSETQYF
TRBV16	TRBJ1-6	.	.	TGTGCCAGCAGCCAACAGGGAAGTTATAATTCACCCCTCCACTTT	CASSQQGSYNSPLHF
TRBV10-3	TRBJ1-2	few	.	TGTGCCATCAGTGAGTCGAGGGATGGCTACACCTTC	CAISESRDGYTF
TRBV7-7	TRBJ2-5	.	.	TGTGCTAGCAGCTTAGAACGCTCGGGCGGGGAGACCCAGTACTTC	CASSLERSGGETQYF
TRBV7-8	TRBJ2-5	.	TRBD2	TGTGCCAGCAGCCACCAACTAGCGGGGTATGGAGAGACCCAGTACTTC	CASSHQLAGYGETQYF
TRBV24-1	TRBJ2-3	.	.	TGTGCCACCAGTGATAGGGACGGGAGTGGCACAGATACGCAGTATTTT	CATSDRDGSGTDTQYF
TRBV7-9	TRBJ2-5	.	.	TGTGCCAGCAGCTTAGCGGAACACAGTCAAGAGACCCAGTACTTC	CASSLAEHSQETQYF
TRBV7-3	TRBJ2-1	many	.	TGTGCCAGCAGCTTAATGGAGCGGCTGCCGCAGTTCTTC	CASSLMERLPQFF
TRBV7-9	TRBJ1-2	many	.	TGTGCCAGCAGCTCTCGGGTTAACTATGGCTACACCTTC	CASSSRVNYGYTF
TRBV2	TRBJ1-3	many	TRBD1	TGTGCCAGCAGTCTCGGGACAGGGTTATTTTCTGGAAACACCATATATTTT	CASSLGTGLFSGNTIYF
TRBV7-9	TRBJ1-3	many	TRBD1	TGTGCCAGCAGTTCAGGGGGCGCCGGAAACACCATATATTTT	CASSSGGAGNTIYF
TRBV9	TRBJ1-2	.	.	TGTGCCAGCAGCGTAGCATGGGGAGATGGCTACACCTTC	CASSVAWGDGYTF
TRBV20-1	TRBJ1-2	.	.	TGCAGTGCTAGAGACTATAGTAGGGAAAGTTATGGCTACACCTTC	CSARDYSRESYGYTF
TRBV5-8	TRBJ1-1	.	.	TGTGCCAGCAGCTGGGGACAATCGGGCACTGAAGCTTTCTTT	CASSWGQSGTEAFF